These 32 T cell receptor beta chains were sequenced from one sample in a study of tumor and adjacent non-tumor tissue in lung cancer. TCRbeta libraries were built with three rounds of nested PCR, modified from ARM-PCR. TCRdb reprocessed the multiplex PCR reads via MiXCR and lists one record per CDR3 protein. The sample shows about 110,000 distinct CDR3 sequences, 84% of them seen only once. No cell sorting was done before RNA was extracted from the tissue. Sample: lung tumor tissue. Receptor source: a man between 65 and 80 years old with non-small cell lung cancer.

Note on this clonotype: The conserved phenylalanine or tryptophan normally closing the CDR3 is absent here, so this likely arose from a read error. V is TRBV12-3 or TRBV12-4 and J is TRBJ1-6, with D possibly being TRBD1 (6 bases). CDR3 length: 16 amino acids. The CDR3 sequence is CASSLGGGLGNSPLHY. CDR3 in DNA: TGTGCTAGCAGCCTCGGAGGGGGTCTGGGTAATTCACCCCTCCACTAT.

In the case of this clonotype: At one boundary the junction diverges from the germline segment, which might be a read error. The chain recombines TRBV6-5 with TRBJ2-2; TRBD2 is a possible D gene (5 bases). The CDR3 has 14 residues. The germline gives CDR1 MNHEY, CDR2 SVGAGI. The CDR3 coding sequence is TGTGCCAGCAGTTACCTCCGAAGGGCCGCCGGGGAGCTGTTT. Amino acids: CASSYLRRAAGELF.

With respect to this clonotype: The junction shows a germline mismatch at one end, possibly a read error. V is TRBV6-1 and J is TRBJ1-2; tentative D call: TRBD1 (5 bases). Germline lookup yields CDR1 MNHNS and CDR2 SASEGT. The CDR3 loop spans 14 amino acids. The CDR3: CTSSVGLSGMGYTF. The CDR3 DNA follows: TGTACCAGCAGCGTGGGATTGTCAGGGATGGGCTACACCTTC.

The rearrangement joins TRBV24-1 to TRBJ2-1, with TRBD1 matching 7 bases. V gave up 7 bases and J gave up 2 bases; unmatched junction bases: 10. This CDR3 has 16 residues. The germline V gene encodes CDR1 KGHDR and CDR2 SFDVKD. The CDR3 loop reads CATSPLSGQTYNEQFF. CDR3 coding DNA: TGTGCCACCAGCCCACTATCGGGACAGACCTACAATGAGCAGTTCTTC.

Note on this clonotype: This could be a read error, since a much larger clone is one nucleotide away. V usage is TRBV28 and J usage is TRBJ1-5; possibly TRBD1 for D (6 bases). Germline V gives CDR1 MDHEN, CDR2 SYDVKM. The CDR3 has 15 residues. The CDR3 loop is CASRFQGLGNQPQHF. CDR3 coding DNA: TGTGCCAGCCGTTTCCAGGGGCTTGGCAATCAGCCCCAGCATTTT.

Note on this clonotype: A single base separates this from a much larger clone, so it may be a read error. The rearrangement uses TRBV28 and TRBJ1-5; weak D call: TRBD1 (5 bases). CDR1 is MDHEN, CDR2 SYDVKM, per germline. This CDR3 contains 14 residues. V lost 1 base and J 11 bases, leaving 15 bases between the germline ends. Written as DNA, the CDR3 is TGTGCCAGCAGTTTATCGGCGGCGGCACAGGCCCAGCATTTT. Protein sequence: CASSLSAAAQAQHF.

Note on this clonotype: This is likely a read error, given that the CDR3 carries no conserved phenylalanine or tryptophan at its end. J is TRBJ2-1 and V is TRBV11-1; 10 bases agree with TRBD1. CDR3 length equals 16 residues. The germline CDR1 and CDR2 sequences are SGHAT and FQDESV (reference sequence). The CDR3 loop reads CASSPRPGQGPHEQFL. The CDR3 bases are TGTGCAAGCAGCCCCCGACCGGGACAGGGGCCACATGAGCAGTTCTTA.

The gene calls are TRBV7-2 and TRBJ1-3; unclear D gene. The CDR3 covers 15 residues. Germline V CDR1 and CDR2: SGHTA, FQGNSA. The V gene lost 4 bases and the J gene lost 0 bases, with 10 bases spanning the gap. CDR3 loop: CASSWSCGSGNTIYF. The CDR3 DNA is TGTGCCAGCAGCTGGTCATGCGGCTCTGGAAACACCATATATTTT.

This clonotype has just a few counts. The genes are TRBV11-3 and TRBJ1-2, with D maybe TRBD1 (5 bases). The CDR3 length is 13 residues. CDR1 SGHNT and CDR2 YENEEA come from the germline V gene. V was cut by 6 bases and J by 6 bases, with 14 bases left in between. The CDR3 region is CASRRSGIHGYTF. The CDR3, as DNA: TGTGCCAGCAGGCGATCAGGGATACATGGCTACACCTTC.

A remark on this clonotype: This may be a read error: a much more frequent sequence differs by one nucleotide. V gene TRBV7-9 combines with J gene TRBJ2-3; maybe TRBD1 (5 bases). The V end lost 7 bases, the J end lost 5 bases, and 16 bases lay between the germline ends. The germline V gene has CDR1 SEHNR and CDR2 FQNEAQ (reference sequence). This CDR3 region has 14 residues. The CDR3 protein is CASNSLTGGDTQYF. DNA of the CDR3: TGTGCCAGCAACTCCTTAACAGGTGGAGATACGCAGTATTTT.

Comments on this clonotype: The junction differs from germline at one of its ends, possibly a read error. J is TRBJ2-7 and V is TRBV10-2, with a weak D call TRBD2 (7 bases). Germline V gene data show CDR1 as WSHSY and CDR2 as SAAADI. CDR3 length: 16 amino acids. The CDR3 coding sequence is TGCGCCAGCTGTGAAGGGTTCGGGGGGCGCAGCGACGAGCTGTACTTC. This translates into CASCEGFGGRSDELYF.

With respect to this clonotype: Germline is not matched at one junction end, which may reflect a read error. The genes are TRBV6-1 and TRBJ2-2; 7 nucleotides line up with TRBD1. Germline CDR1 reads MNHNS; CDR2 reads SASEGT. The CDR3 runs 15 residues. CDR3: CASITRGNLSGELFF. The CDR3 nucleotides read TGTGCTAGCATTACCAGGGGGAACTTGTCTGGGGAGCTGTTTTTT.

The rearrangement links TRBV6-5 to TRBJ2-1; TRBD1 agrees at 9 bases. Unmatched junction bases numbered 13, after V lost 9 bases and J lost 7 bases. The CDR3 loop spans 15 amino acids. The germline CDR1 and CDR2 sequences are MNHEY and SVGAGI. CDR3 bases: TGTGCCAGTACTTTTACCGGGACAGGGACAAATGAGCAGTTCTTC. The encoded protein is CASTFTGTGTNEQFF.

As regards this clonotype: Likely a read error: the CDR3 ends without its conserved phenylalanine or tryptophan. It is unclear where the CDR3 begins or ends on the DNA, so no DNA is shown, and the CDR3 is as TCRdb lists it. V usage is TRBV4-3 and J usage is TRBJ2-1; the table's TRBD2 call for D was not verified on the DNA. The CDR3 spans 17 residues, counting both ends. The germline CDR1 and CDR2 sequences are LGHNA and YSLEER. This CDR3 reads CASSQDPEGAEYNEQSL.

The chain links TRBV20-1 to TRBJ2-2; D possibly corresponds to TRBD1 (5 bases). Trimming stripped 3 bases from V and 7 bases from J, with 15 bases between. CDR1 DFQATT and CDR2 SNEGSKA come from the germline V gene (reference sequence). The CDR3 runs to 14 residues. CDR3 sequence reads: CSASWTRPYGELFF. DNA for the CDR3: TGCAGTGCTAGTTGGACAAGGCCATACGGGGAGCTGTTTTTT.

This rearrangement joins TRBV29-1 to TRBJ1-4, with unresolved D. The germline gives CDR1 SQVTM, CDR2 ANQGSEA. Trimming removed 4 bases from V and 6 bases from J, with 12 bases in between. This CDR3 contains 13 residues. CDR3 amino acids: CSVGHGSDEKLFF. CDR3 nucleotides: TGCAGCGTTGGACATGGGAGCGATGAAAAACTGTTTTTT. The full variable domain, completed using reference TRBV29-1 and TRBJ1-4, is SAVISQKPSRDICQRGTSLTIQCQVDSQVTMMFWYRQQPGQSLTLIATANQGSEATYESGFVIDKFPISRPNLTFSTLTVSNMSPEDSSIYLCSVGHGSDEKLFFGSGTQLSVL.

In its sample, this clonotype was seen a few times. The chain links TRBV19 to TRBJ2-1, with a possible D match to TRBD2 (5 bases). Germline-derived CDR1 and CDR2 are LNHDA and SQIVND (reference sequence). There are 14 residues in the CDR3. V lost 10 bases and J 0 bases, leaving 13 bases between the germline ends. The CDR3 coding sequence is TGTGCCACCCGTGGGGAGAGCTCCTACAATGAGCAGTTCTTC. Translation gives CATRGESSYNEQFF.

The gene calls are TRBV6-5 and TRBJ2-3, with 13 bases aligning to TRBD2. Looked up from germline, CDR1 is MNHEY and CDR2 is SVGAGI. The CDR3 spans 16 residues. J lost 5 bases, V lost 9 bases, and 11 bases had no gene match. The CDR3 spells CARSDQGLAGRDTQYF. The CDR3 DNA reads as TGTGCCAGAAGTGACCAGGGACTAGCGGGACGAGATACGCAGTATTTT.

This clonotype occurred once. The V gene is TRBV10-2, the J gene TRBJ2-3, with D perhaps matching TRBD1 (6 bases). The assigned J gene may be wrong: the sequence end matches TRBJ1-5 better. The germline CDR1 and CDR2 sequences are WSHSY and SAAADI. The CDR3 loop spans 14 amino acids. CDR3 protein: CASNDRGRTATQHF. The CDR3 DNA is TGCGCCAGCAATGATCGGGGGCGCACAGCTACGCAGCATTTT.

This clonotype was counted ten times or more. The chain is built from TRBV25-1 and TRBJ2-5, with 8 bases identical to TRBD1. J was trimmed by 4 bases and V by 2 bases; bases with no gene match: 6. Germline V CDR1 and CDR2: MGHDK, SYGVNS. This CDR3 has 15 amino acids. The CDR3 DNA is TGTGCCAGCAGTGAACTGGACAGGGTGGGAGAGACCCAGTACTTC. Its translation is CASSELDRVGETQYF.

The chain links TRBV6-6 to TRBJ2-7; the match to TRBD1 covers 7 bases. CDR3 length: 15 residues. Germline-derived CDR1 and CDR2 are MNHNY and SVGAGI (reference sequence). V was pared by 11 bases and J by 4 bases, with 17 bases of the junction left unmatched. DNA of the CDR3: TGTGCCTTCAAAAGAACCGGGACAGCATCTTACGAGCAGTACTTC. It codes for CAFKRTGTASYEQYF.

In this sample, this clonotype turned up once. One end of the junction fails to match germline, which may point to a read error. V is TRBV6-1 and J is TRBJ2-7; possible D gene TRBD2, 5 bases. CDR3 length: 14 residues. Germline CDR1 MNHNS, CDR2 SASEGT. DNA of the CDR3: TGTGCCAGCAGTGCGGGGATCTCCCCCTACGAGCAGAACTTC. As protein: CASSAGISPYEQNF.

This rearrangement joins TRBV5-6 to TRBJ2-7, with D perhaps TRBD1 (5 bases). The CDR3 is 13 amino acids. The germline CDR1 and CDR2 sequences are SGHDT and YYEEEE. V dropped 0 bases and J dropped 6 bases, with 10 bases sitting between them. In nucleotides, the CDR3 is TGTGCCAGCAGCTTGGACAGGTTTACCGAGCAGTACTTC. Translating it yields CASSLDRFTEQYF.

In the case of this clonotype: The junction shows a germline mismatch at one end, possibly a read error. The CDR3 loop is CSVDKRGSSPYEQDF. CDR3 nucleotides: TGCAGCGTTGACAAACGCGGGAGTAGTCCTTACGAGCAGGACTTC. The chain links TRBV29-1 to TRBJ2-7; 7 bases are a match to TRBD2. CDR1 and CDR2 (germline): SQVTM, ANQGSEA. The CDR3 totals 15 residues.

Remarks on this clonotype: Lacking the conserved final phenylalanine or tryptophan, this CDR3 likely reflects a read error. The gene calls are TRBV4-1 and TRBJ1-4; a possible D gene is TRBD1 (5 bases). Germline CDR1 is MGHRA and CDR2 is YSYEKL. The CDR3 contains 16 residues. The CDR3 spells CARSQAPSGDNEKLFS. CDR3 DNA: TGCGCCAGGAGCCAAGCCCCCTCGGGGGATAATGAAAAACTGTTTTCT.

This clonotype was observed once. Germline is not matched at one junction end, which may reflect a read error. CDR3 nucleotides: TGTGCTAGCAATTTAGTTTCTGGGACCCAGCAGTTCTTC. It codes for CASNLVSGTQQFF. The V gene is TRBV12-3 or TRBV12-4, the J gene TRBJ2-1, with D possibly being TRBD1 or TRBD2 (5 bases each). The CDR3 has 13 amino acids.

The chain couples TRBV20-1 to TRBJ1-1, with D perhaps matching TRBD1 (5 bases). Germline V lookup: CDR1 DFQATT, CDR2 SNEGSKA (reference sequence). V shed 2 bases and J shed 1 base, with 20 bases lying between them. The CDR3 has 17 amino acids. The CDR3 region has the DNA TGCAGTGCTAGATATGGCGAGACGGGGGACTCGAACACTGAAGCTTTCTTT. Amino acids: CSARYGETGDSNTEAFF.

The J gene is TRBJ2-5, the V gene TRBV11-3; TRBD1 or TRBD2 may be the D gene (6 bases each). CDR1 is SGHNT, CDR2 YENEEA, per germline. The germline V and J ends were trimmed by 10 bases and 5 bases, with 20 bases remaining between them. The CDR3 consists of 14 residues. The CDR3 DNA is TGTGCCAACGCTTCAGGCCGGGGGCGGGAGACCCAGTACTTC. Its protein product is CANASGRGRETQYF.

This clonotype was seen just once. One junction end does not reproduce the germline sequence, and a read error may be involved. The rearrangement joins TRBV12-3 or TRBV12-4 to TRBJ2-1; no clear D. This CDR3 has 11 residues. In DNA form, the CDR3 reads TGTGCCAGCACCACATACAATGAGCAGCTCTTC. Translating it yields CASTTYNEQLF.

To note about this clonotype: The CDR3 does not end in the conserved phenylalanine or tryptophan, so this is likely a read error. The rearrangement links TRBV4-3 to TRBJ2-5; tentatively, D is TRBD2 (6 bases). The CDR3 runs to 16 residues. Germline V gene sequence: CDR1 LGHNA, CDR2 YSLEER. This chain's CDR3 is CASGQAGGVGQETQYI. The CDR3 DNA reads TGCGCCAGCGGCCAGGCCGGAGGGGTGGGACAAGAGACCCAGTACATC.

In regard to this clonotype: The final CDR3 position lacks the conserved phenylalanine or tryptophan, pointing to a likely read error. The DNA is left out, because the CDR3 cannot be placed on it with certainty; the CDR3 is given as TCRdb lists it. This rearrangement joins TRBV12-5 to TRBJ2-2; the table's D call of TRBD2 was not tested on the DNA. The germline V gene has CDR1 LGHNT and CDR2 FRNRAP. The CDR3 spans 16 residues, counting both ends. The CDR3 here is CASGPRDSPPTGELFI.

CDR3: CASSLVGTGVVGWLFF. CDR3 nucleotide sequence: TGTGCCAGCAGCTTAGTGGGCACAGGGGTTGTCGGGTGGCTGTTTTTT. This chain connects TRBV11-2 to TRBJ2-2; 7 positions agree with TRBD1. CDR1 and CDR2 from the germline V gene are SGHAT and FQNNGV. There are 16 residues in the CDR3. The V and J ends lost 1 base and 13 bases, in that order; junction bases with no gene match: 15.